The subject of this entry is one TCR beta chain. The antigen remains undetermined. Germline V CDR1 and CDR2: MNHEY, SVGAGI. Trimming at V came to 6 bases and at J to 2 bases, leaving 7 bases not matched to a gene. The CDR3 covers 14 residues. The record originates from a study of shared clonotypes between healthy human individuals. Study at large: CD4 naive and CD4 memory each took three plates per donor, while CD8 naive took two and CD8 memory one. Study results and limitations: Non-shared clonotypes were found to have lower generation probabilities than the clonotypes that were shared by all four of the sorted-subset donors.

Sequencing was performed with immunoSEQ multiplex PCR; in TCRdb, only in-frame clones are kept and a portion is missing. The sample records approximately 500,000 clones, 90% to 97% being singletons. Sequencing was carried out using naive CD4+ T cells sorted from blood. Documented subset: CD45RA+ positively selected. The clonotype originates from a young woman in good health. The chain carries TRBV6-5 and TRBJ2-7, with 7 positions matching TRBD2. The CDR3 sequence is CASRDPGGTYEQYF. The CDR3 DNA is TGTGCCAGCAGGGATCCGGGAGGAACCTACGAGCAGTACTTC.